This TCR beta chain was recovered during a study of shared clonotypes between healthy human individuals. Study at large: CD4 naive cells filled three plates per donor, CD4 memory three, CD8 naive two and CD8 memory one.

General observations from the study: Non-shared clonotypes displayed generation probabilities falling below those of clonotypes present in all four donors. Naive CD4 clonotype sharing across a few donors was 4% to 5%.

The data were produced by immunoSEQ multiplex PCR, yet TCRdb's version contains in-frame clones alone and is incomplete. The sample records approximately 980,000 clones, less than 85% being singletons. V lost 2 bases and J 5 bases, leaving 18 bases between the germline ends. CDR3 length: 16 amino acids. Germline lookup yields CDR1 SGHAT and CDR2 FQNNGV. In the case of this clone: The antigen is not known.

The TCR sequence derives from a man younger than 30 in good health. This chain links TRBV11-2 with TRBJ1-1; no clear D gene. Sample: memory CD4+ T cells sorted from blood. The subset: CD45RA-negative fraction. The chain's CDR3 is CASSLLRPTGGTEAFF. The CDR3 DNA sequence: TGTGCCAGCAGCTTACTGCGGCCAACGGGTGGGACTGAAGCTTTCTTT.